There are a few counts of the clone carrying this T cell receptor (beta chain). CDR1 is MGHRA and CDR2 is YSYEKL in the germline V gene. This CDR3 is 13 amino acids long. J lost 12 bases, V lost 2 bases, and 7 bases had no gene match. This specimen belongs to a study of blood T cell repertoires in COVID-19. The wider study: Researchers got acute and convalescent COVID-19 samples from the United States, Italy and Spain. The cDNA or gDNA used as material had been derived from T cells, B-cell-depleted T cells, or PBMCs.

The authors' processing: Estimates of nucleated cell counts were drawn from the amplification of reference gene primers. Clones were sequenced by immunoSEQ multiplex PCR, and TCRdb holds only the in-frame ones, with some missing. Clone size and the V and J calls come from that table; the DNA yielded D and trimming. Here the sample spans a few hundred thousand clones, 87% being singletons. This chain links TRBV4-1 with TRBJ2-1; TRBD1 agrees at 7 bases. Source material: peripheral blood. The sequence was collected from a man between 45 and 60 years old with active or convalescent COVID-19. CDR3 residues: CASSQRGRAGQFF. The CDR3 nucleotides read TGCGCCAGCAGCCAAAGGGGGCGAGCTGGGCAGTTCTTC.